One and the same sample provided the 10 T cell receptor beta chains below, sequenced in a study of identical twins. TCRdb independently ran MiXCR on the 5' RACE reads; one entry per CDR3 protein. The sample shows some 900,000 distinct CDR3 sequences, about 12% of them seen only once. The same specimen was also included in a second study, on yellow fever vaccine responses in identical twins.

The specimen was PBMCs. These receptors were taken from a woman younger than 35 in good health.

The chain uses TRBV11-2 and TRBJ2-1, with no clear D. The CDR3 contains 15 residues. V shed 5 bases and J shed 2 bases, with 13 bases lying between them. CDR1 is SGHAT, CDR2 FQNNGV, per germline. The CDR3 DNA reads TGTGCCAGCAGCCGGAGCGTTACCGCCTACAATGAGCAGTTCTTC. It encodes CASSRSVTAYNEQFF.

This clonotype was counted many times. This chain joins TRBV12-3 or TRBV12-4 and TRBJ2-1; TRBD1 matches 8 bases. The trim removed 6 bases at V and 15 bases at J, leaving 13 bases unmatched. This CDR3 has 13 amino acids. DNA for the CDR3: TGTGCCAGCAGCCTTACCGACGGACAGGGTGCGTTCTTC. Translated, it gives CASSLTDGQGAFF.

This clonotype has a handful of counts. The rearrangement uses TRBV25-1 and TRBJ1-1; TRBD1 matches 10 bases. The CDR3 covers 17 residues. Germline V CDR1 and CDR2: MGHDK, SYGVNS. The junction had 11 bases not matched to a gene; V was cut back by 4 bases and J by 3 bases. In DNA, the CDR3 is TGTGCCAGCAGTGCACCCGGGACAGGGGAAAGGGACACTGAAGCTTTCTTT. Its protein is CASSAPGTGERDTEAFF.

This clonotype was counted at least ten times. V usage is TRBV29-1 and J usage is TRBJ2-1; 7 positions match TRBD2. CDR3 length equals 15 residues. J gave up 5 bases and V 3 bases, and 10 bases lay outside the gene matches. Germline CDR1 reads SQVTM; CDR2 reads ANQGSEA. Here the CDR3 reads CSVEGHSGVDNEQFF. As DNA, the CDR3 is TGCAGCGTTGAGGGGCACAGCGGGGTTGACAATGAGCAGTTCTTC.

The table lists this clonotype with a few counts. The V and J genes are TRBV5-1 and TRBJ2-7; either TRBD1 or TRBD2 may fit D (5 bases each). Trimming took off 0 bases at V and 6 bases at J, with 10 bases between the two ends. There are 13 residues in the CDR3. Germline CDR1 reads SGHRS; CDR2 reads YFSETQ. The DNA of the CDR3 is TGCGCCAGCAGCTTGGCCGCTGGGGGCGAGCAGTACTTC. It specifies CASSLAAGGEQYF.

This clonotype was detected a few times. CDR3: CASSLFTYNYGYTF. CDR3 sequence (DNA): TGTGCCAGCAGTTTATTCACTTATAACTATGGCTACACCTTC. The chain employs TRBV28 and TRBJ1-2; D uncertain. Germline-derived CDR1 and CDR2 are MDHEN and SYDVKM. Trimming shortened V by 1 base and J by 1 base, and 7 bases separated the two germline ends. This CDR3 has 14 residues.

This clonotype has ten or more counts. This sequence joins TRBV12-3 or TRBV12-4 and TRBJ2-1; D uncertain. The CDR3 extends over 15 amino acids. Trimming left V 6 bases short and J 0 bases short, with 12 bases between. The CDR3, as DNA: TGTGCCAGCAGCCAACCCCGGGTCTCCTACAATGAGCAGTTCTTC. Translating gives CASSQPRVSYNEQFF.

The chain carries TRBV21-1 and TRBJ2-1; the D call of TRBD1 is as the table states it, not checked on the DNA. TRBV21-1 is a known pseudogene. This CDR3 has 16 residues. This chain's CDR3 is CASSKVRGQFYNEQFF. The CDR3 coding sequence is TGTGCCAGCAGCAAAGTAAGGGGACAGTTCTACAATGAGCAGTTCTTC.

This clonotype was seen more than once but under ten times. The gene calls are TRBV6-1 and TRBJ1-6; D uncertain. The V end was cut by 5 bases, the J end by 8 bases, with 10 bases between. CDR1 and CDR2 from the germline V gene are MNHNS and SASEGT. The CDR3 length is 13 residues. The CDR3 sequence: CASSLYTYSPLHF. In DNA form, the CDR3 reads TGTGCCAGCAGTCTGTACACTTATTCACCCCTCCACTTT.

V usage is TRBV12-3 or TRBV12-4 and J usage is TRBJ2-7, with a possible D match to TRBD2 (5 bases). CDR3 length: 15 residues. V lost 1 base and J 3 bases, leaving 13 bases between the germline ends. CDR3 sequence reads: CASSLGGLGGYEQYF. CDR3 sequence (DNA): TGTGCCAGCAGTTTAGGAGGGCTAGGTGGCTACGAGCAGTACTTC.